Sequencing of this T cell receptor beta chain was carried out in a study of HIV-infected children after antiretroviral therapy interruption (dated by TCRdb to the late 2010s). Looking at the study overall: All eight included children had a CD4+ count above 500 and a viral load below 50 copies/ml, with four on planned treatment interruption and four on continuous treatment. Continuous-treatment samples were analyzed from corresponding weeks 0, 48 and 150. In the interruption arm, samples were obtained at week 0, week 12, end of interruption (week 24 or 48), and about 3 years after study end. Alongside thymic output measurements, TCR repertoires of children on planned treatment interruption were compared with TCR repertoires of children on continuous antiretroviral treatment. Most participating children had recorded exposure to EBV and CMV. Median age was about 9.8 years in the interruption group and roughly 8 years in the continuous treatment group.

The full study reports these points: In the naive CD4+ repertoires of PTI patients, CDR3 sharing between time points dropped after the start of interruption, while many sequences were shared between the end of interruption and 3 years later. In a few patients, shared-triplet CDR3 clusters rose after interruption; the overall rise was significant only when one outlier patient was excluded. The low number of patients is regarded as a limitation, and the data should be interpreted with caution.

Including cysteine and phenylalanine, the CDR3 has 13 amino acids. Left in the record is the CDR3 DNA by itself, 39 bases read in frame from the first base. V is reduced by 6 bases and J by 2 bases, leaving a spacing of 9 bases between them. The CDR1 and CDR2 encoded by the germline V gene are SGHTA and FQGNSA. The treatment or condition label of this sample denotes: PENTA 11 planned treatment interruption arm or continuous ART arm. The participants were children from the United Kingdom between 2 and 15 years old who had been on ART with at least three drugs for 24 weeks or longer. Cryopreserved PBMCs with at least 5 million viable cells were required; a few candidate patients were excluded for low viable PBMC yield. Memory CD8+ CD45RO+ CD45RA- T cells were FACS-sorted from thawed PBMCs on a FACSAria III cell sorter. Sorted cells were fixed, and RNA was extracted using the RNeasy FFPE kit followed by the RNeasy Micro kit.

Libraries were built with 3' RACE. TCR libraries were built from RNA using a 3' RACE protocol with unique molecular identifiers to correct PCR amplification bias. Up to about 12 amplicon libraries were pooled and sequenced on an Illumina MiSeq with v2 2x250 paired-end chemistry. In the authors' own workflow: Decombinator was used to process the reads, assigning V and J genes and CDR3 and applying barcode-based correction of errors and PCR bias. Repertoires were subsampled to equal depth before Gini coefficients were calculated with the R ineq package. GLIPH, Hamming distance and a shared triplet metric were used to assess CDR3 similarity. The raw public data were reprocessed by TCRdb itself: fastp quality trimming at Q25, MiXCR clonotype calling, in-frame beta chains only. Each entry merges the rows of one CDR3 protein and shows their most common DNA and genes. TCRdb's processing, not the authors', yielded these V and J calls. The sample includes roughly 7,000 distinct CDR3 sequences, with about 15% observed a single time. The ten largest clones take up roughly 13% of the sample.

This clonotype was seen more than once but under ten times. Its target antigen remains unknown. Base qualities were left out, and no much larger clone turns up one base away. The rearrangement joined TRBV7-2 to TRBJ2-3, with a weak D call of TRBD2 (6 bases match). Sequencing used CD45RO+ CD8+ T cells from PBMCs, pooled from several time points, obtained from a donor given antiretroviral therapy, either interrupted or continuous. According to the study, the label for this sample's cell subset or site signals: memory CD8+ CD45RO+ CD45RA- T cells. The source of this sequence is a pool of human donors with HIV. The nucleotide sequence reads as follows: TGTGCCAGCAGTCCGGACTACACAGATACGCAGTATTTT. Translated, it gives CASSPDYTDTQYF.